The rows below give T cell receptor beta chains drawn from one sample of a study of beta chain features in type 1 diabetes. Libraries were prepared by immunoSEQ multiplex PCR; TCRdb keeps only in-frame clonotypes and omits some of them. The sample lists 150,000 to 170,000 clones; 7.5% to 10% were seen once. The sample comprised central memory CD4+ T cells from blood. These receptors all stem from a man between 18 and 29 years old in good health. The CDR3 runs from the conserved cysteine through the conserved F or W. The D gene is left open where the match is weak. Some rows mark clone size as missing; the rest say once, few, many or name a class of expanded clone.

CDR3aa	CDR3nt	d_gene	abundance	j_gene	v_gene
CASSLLAWTVKPYEQYF	TGTGCCAGCAGTTTACTCGCCTGGACAGTAAAGCCCTACGAGCAGTACTTC	-	-	TRBJ2-7	TRBV28
CASSGGQRDTEAFF	TGTGCCAGCAGCGGAGGACAGAGGGACACTGAAGCTTTCTTT	-	many	TRBJ1-1	TRBV9
CASSPLAPSGGSNTGELFF	TGTGCCAGCTCACCACTTGCCCCTAGCGGGGGGTCTAACACCGGGGAGCTGTTTTTT	TRBD2	-	TRBJ2-2	TRBV18
CASGKGLADNEQFF	TGTGCCAGCGGGAAGGGACTAGCCGACAATGAGCAGTTCTTC	TRBD2	few	TRBJ2-1	TRBV7-2
CASSSDTRSSYNSPLHF	TGTGCCAGCAGCTCGGACACTCGGAGCTCCTATAATTCACCCCTCCACTTT	-	-	TRBJ1-6	TRBV7-2
CASSFTQAVYYGYTF	TGTGCCAGCAGTTTCACTCAAGCGGTATACTATGGCTACACCTTC	-	few	TRBJ1-2	TRBV6-5
CASSQEVSPPHYEQYF	TGTGCCAGCAGCCAAGAAGTATCCCCGCCCCACTACGAGCAGTACTTC	-	-	TRBJ2-7	TRBV4-2
CASSLMGSGGQNIQYF	TGTGCCAGCAGCTTAATGGGTAGCGGTGGGCAAAACATTCAGTACTTC	-	many	TRBJ2-4	TRBV7-3
CSVESGTGSDTQYF	TGCAGCGTTGAGAGTGGGACAGGGTCAGATACGCAGTATTTT	TRBD1	many	TRBJ2-3	TRBV29-1
CASSPQEDRADTQYF	TGCGCCAGCAGCCCACAAGAGGATCGCGCAGATACGCAGTATTTT	-	-	TRBJ2-3	TRBV4-3
CASSATIMRVEQYF	TGTGCCAGCAGTGCGACAATAATGAGGGTCGAGCAGTACTTC	-	many	TRBJ2-7	TRBV6-5
CASSPTGTNGQPQHF	TGCGCCAGCAGCCCCACCGGGACAAATGGTCAGCCCCAGCATTTT	-	many	TRBJ1-5	TRBV5-1
CASSYASGLYNEQFF	TGTGCCAGCAGCTACGCTAGCGGGCTGTACAATGAGCAGTTCTTC	TRBD2	few	TRBJ2-1	TRBV14
CASSVDPRKGSGSSYNEQFF	TGTGCCAGCAGCGTAGACCCCCGTAAAGGAAGCGGGAGTTCCTACAATGAGCAGTTCTTC	TRBD2	few	TRBJ2-1	TRBV9
CSVDATGTSGRNEQFF	TGCAGCGTTGACGCTACCGGGACTAGCGGGAGGAATGAGCAGTTCTTC	TRBD2	many	TRBJ2-1	TRBV29-1
CASSPRGGPNEKLFF	TGTGCCAGCAGCCCCCGCGGGGGGCCTAATGAAAAACTGTTTTTT	-	-	TRBJ1-4	TRBV7-6
CASSPGPTGLGYTF	TGCGCCAGCAGCCCGGGACCTACAGGGCTTGGCTACACCTTC	-	few	TRBJ1-2	TRBV5-1
CASRSGSGGNEKLFF	TGTGCCAGCAGATCAGGATCAGGGGGTAACGAAAAACTGTTTTTT	TRBD1	-	TRBJ1-4	TRBV7-2
CASSPLHEQYF	TGTGCCAGCAGCCCACTGCACGAGCAGTACTTC	-	-	TRBJ2-7	TRBV7-9
CASSLDFYQETQYF	TGTGCCAGCAGCTTAGATTTCTACCAAGAGACCCAGTACTTC	-	few	TRBJ2-5	TRBV7-2
CASSLAQNSGTGVYEQYF	TGCGCCAGCAGCTTAGCCCAGAACTCCGGGACAGGAGTCTACGAGCAGTACTTC	TRBD1	-	TRBJ2-7	TRBV5-1
CASRTSGGWGGTDTQYF	TGCGCCTCCCGGACTAGCGGGGGTTGGGGTGGCACAGATACGCAGTATTTT	TRBD2	few	TRBJ2-3	TRBV5-1
CASSLPQGGEQFF	TGTGCCAGCAGCTTACCGCAGGGGGGTGAGCAGTTCTTC	-	few	TRBJ2-1	TRBV7-3
CAISESEGISTQYF	TGTGCCATCAGTGAGTCGGAGGGTATTTCTACGCAGTATTTT	-	many	TRBJ2-3	TRBV10-3
CASSLGVDQPQHF	TGTGCCAGCAGCTTAGGGGTCGATCAGCCCCAGCATTTT	-	-	TRBJ1-5	TRBV5-5
CASSERTGEETQYF	TGTGCCAGCAGCGAACGGACAGGGGAAGAGACCCAGTACTTC	TRBD1	many	TRBJ2-5	TRBV9
CATSRGSGSEQYF	TGTGCCACCAGCAGAGGATCCGGGAGCGAGCAGTACTTC	-	-	TRBJ2-7	TRBV15
CASSSSPAESNQPQHF	TGCGCCAGCAGCTCCAGCCCGGCGGAGAGCAATCAGCCCCAGCATTTT	-	-	TRBJ1-5	TRBV4-1
CASSLQEINQPQHF	TGTGCCAGCAGTTTACAGGAGATCAATCAGCCCCAGCATTTT	-	-	TRBJ1-5	TRBV6-5
CASSFLGQGGTGELFF	TGTGCCAGCAGCTTCCTCGGACAGGGGGGGACCGGGGAGCTGTTTTTT	TRBD1	-	TRBJ2-2	TRBV7-2
CASLTSGRNNEQFF	TGTGCCAGCTTGACTAGCGGGAGGAACAATGAGCAGTTCTTC	TRBD2	few	TRBJ2-1	TRBV2
CSAGQGREKLFF	TGCAGCGCGGGACAGGGAAGAGAAAAACTGTTTTTT	TRBD1	many	TRBJ1-4	TRBV29-1
CASRLDGTYRTPTSYNEQFF	TGTGCAAGTCGCTTAGACGGCACCTACAGGACCCCAACCTCCTACAATGAGCAGTTCTTC	-	-	TRBJ2-1	TRBV12-2
CASSHRAGGRPGELFF	TGTGCCAGCAGCCACAGAGCGGGGGGGCGACCCGGGGAGCTGTTTTTT	TRBD2	-	TRBJ2-2	TRBV4-2
CASSQEMQGNSPLHF	TGCGCCAGCAGCCAAGAAATGCAGGGTAATTCACCCCTCCACTTT	-	-	TRBJ1-6	TRBV4-1
CASSARDRGLNTGELFF	TGTGCCAGCAGCGCACGGGACAGGGGCCTGAACACCGGGGAGCTGTTTTTT	TRBD1	few	TRBJ2-2	TRBV9
CASSPQQMNTEAFF	TGCGCCAGCAGCCCACAACAGATGAACACTGAAGCTTTCTTT	-	few	TRBJ1-1	TRBV5-1
CASSIVARLKAYEQYF	TGTGCCAGTAGTATAGTGGCGCGGCTCAAGGCCTACGAGCAGTACTTC	-	-	TRBJ2-7	TRBV19
CASSLVPGGYFFAGELFF	TGTGCCAGCAGCTTAGTGCCAGGGGGCTACTTTTTCGCCGGGGAGCTGTTTTTT	TRBD1	-	TRBJ2-2	TRBV7-2
CASRTSGSSHEQYF	TGTGCCAGCAGGACTAGCGGGAGTTCGCACGAGCAGTACTTC	TRBD2	few	TRBJ2-7	TRBV6-6
CASTGTSSTGELFF	TGTGCTAGTACCGGGACAAGCTCAACCGGGGAGCTGTTTTTT	-	-	TRBJ2-2	TRBV12-5
CASSSAGQNTDTQYF	TGTGCCAGCAGTTCTGCGGGACAGAACACAGATACGCAGTATTTT	-	many	TRBJ2-3	TRBV28
CAWTRLAGAYEQYF	TGTGCCTGGACACGACTAGCGGGAGCGTACGAGCAGTACTTC	TRBD2	many	TRBJ2-7	TRBV30
CASSSRQGARGGYTF	TGTGCCAGCAGCTCTCGACAGGGGGCGCGGGGTGGCTACACCTTC	TRBD1	-	TRBJ1-2	TRBV7-2
CASSPRTGGTGELFF	TGTGCCAGCAGCCCACGGACAGGGGGCACCGGGGAGCTGTTTTTT	TRBD1	-	TRBJ2-2	TRBV5-8
CASSSDGGVRSPLHF	TGTGCCAGCAGCTCGGACGGGGGGGTGCGCTCACCCCTCCACTTT	-	many	TRBJ1-6	TRBV6-5
CASKVQQNTEAFF	TGTGCCAGCAAAGTACAGCAGAACACTGAAGCTTTCTTT	-	-	TRBJ1-1	TRBV7-6
CASSINTGSDGYTF	TGTGCCAGTAGTATCAATACCGGGTCAGACGGCTACACCTTC	-	-	TRBJ1-2	TRBV19
CASSESQAQGVASYEQYF	TGTGCCAGCAGTGAAAGTCAAGCGCAGGGGGTGGCTTCCTACGAGCAGTACTTC	TRBD1	-	TRBJ2-7	TRBV25-1